Each of the 14 T cell receptor beta chains below was sequenced from the same sample in a study of blood T cell repertoires in COVID-19. Sequenced by immunoSEQ multiplex PCR; TCRdb stores in-frame clones only, minus some. The sample has approximately 90,000 clones, approximately 86% seen once. The sample taken for sequencing was peripheral blood. The source is a woman older than 75 with acute or convalescent COVID-19.

This clone appeared a single time. This rearrangement joins TRBV25-1 to TRBJ2-7; tentatively, D is TRBD1 (6 bases). The CDR3 extends over 14 amino acids. Per germline, CDR1 MGHDK and CDR2 SYGVNS. The V and J ends lost 6 bases and 0 bases respectively, with 12 bases between them. CDR3 region: CASRERGSSYEQYF. The CDR3 DNA reads TGTGCCAGCAGGGAGAGGGGGAGCTCCTACGAGCAGTACTTC.

The chain uses TRBV10-3 and TRBJ1-1; D is ambiguous. This CDR3 spans 13 amino acids. V was cut by 6 bases and J by 3 bases, with 11 bases left in between. CDR1 and CDR2 (germline): ENHRY, SYGVKD. This CDR3 reads CAIRKGVDTEAFF. CDR3 nucleotide sequence: TGTGCCATCAGAAAAGGAGTGGACACTGAAGCTTTCTTT.

The rearrangement uses TRBV2 and TRBJ1-2; the match to TRBD1 covers 7 bases. The trim removed 7 bases at V and 5 bases at J, leaving 4 bases unmatched. The CDR3 contains 12 residues. CDR1 SNHLY and CDR2 FYNNEI come from the germline V gene. The CDR3 sequence: CASTQQGYGYTF. The CDR3 DNA sequence: TGTGCCAGCACCCAACAGGGGTATGGCTACACCTTC.

V and J are TRBV5-4 and TRBJ1-6; the D is unclear. Trimming took 3 bases from V and 5 from J, leaving 6 bases between them. Germline CDR1 and CDR2: SGHNT and YYREEE (reference sequence). This CDR3 region has 13 residues. This CDR3 is CASSSPNNSPLHF. The CDR3 region has the DNA TGTGCCAGCAGCTCTCCTAATAATTCACCCCTCCACTTT.

This chain uses TRBV7-9 with TRBJ1-4; TRBD1 aligns across 9 bases. There are 15 residues in the CDR3. CDR1 SEHNR and CDR2 FQNEAQ come from the germline V gene (reference sequence). The J segment lost 7 bases and the V segment lost 2 bases, leaving 5 bases of the junction unmatched. CDR3 residues: CASSLTGGEREKLFF. The CDR3 nucleotides are TGTGCCAGCAGCTTAACAGGGGGCGAGCGTGAAAAACTGTTTTTT.

Of note for this clone: The junction departs from germline at one end; a sequencing error may be responsible. J is TRBJ2-5 and V is TRBV7-9; possibly TRBD1 or TRBD2 for D (6 bases each). The germline V gene encodes CDR1 SEHNR and CDR2 FQNEAQ (reference sequence). This CDR3 region has 16 residues. CDR3 region: CASSLASRGNGETQYF. Written as DNA, the CDR3 is TGTGCCAGCAGCCTAGCGTCAAGGGGGAACGGAGAGACCCAGTACTTC.

V usage is TRBV5-1 and J usage is TRBJ1-3, with D perhaps matching TRBD1 (6 bases). From germline, CDR1 is SGHRS and CDR2 YFSETQ. CDR3 length: 15 amino acids. The V and J ends lost 0 bases and 4 bases respectively, with 11 bases between them. CDR3 bases: TGCGCCAGCAGCTTGGGACAGGCGGTGGGAAACACCATATATTTT. Its protein is CASSLGQAVGNTIYF.

V usage is TRBV18 and J usage is TRBJ1-4; D may be TRBD1 (6 bases). The CDR3 covers 15 residues. Germline CDR1 KGHSH, CDR2 LQKENI. V lost 3 bases and J 10 bases, leaving 18 bases between the germline ends. Here the CDR3 DNA reads TGTGCCAGCTCACCGGCCGGGACCTTACAGGGAAAACTGTTTTTT. Encoded protein: CASSPAGTLQGKLFF. The variable domain in full, completed from reference TRBV18 and TRBJ1-4, reads NAGVMQNPRHLVRRRGQEARLRCSPMKGHSHVYWYRQLPEEGLKFMVYLQKENIIDESGMPKERFSAEFPKEGPSILRIQQVVRGDSAAYFCASSPAGTLQGKLFFGSGTQLSVL.

The chain carries TRBV10-1 and TRBJ2-5; 10 positions match TRBD1. CDR3 length: 12 residues. Trimming at V came to 6 bases and at J to 5 bases, leaving 0 bases not matched to a gene. Germline CDR1 and CDR2: WNHNN and SYGVQD (reference sequence). The CDR3 spells CASRTGGETQYF. CDR3 nucleotides: TGCGCCAGCAGGACAGGGGGCGAGACCCAGTACTTC.

J is TRBJ1-6 and V is TRBV7-9, with D possibly TRBD1 on 5 matching bases. V was shortened by 3 bases and J by 6 bases, with 12 bases between the two germline ends. There are 15 residues in the CDR3. Germline CDR1 is SEHNR and CDR2 is FQNEAQ (reference sequence). The DNA for the CDR3 is TGTGCCAGCAGCTTGGAAAGCCAGGGTAATTCACCCCTCCACTTT. It codes for CASSLESQGNSPLHF.

V gene TRBV18 combines with J gene TRBJ1-1; D unclear. The V gene lost 2 bases and the J gene lost 2 bases, with 9 bases spanning the gap. CDR1 KGHSH and CDR2 LQKENI come from the germline V gene. CDR3 size: 14 residues. The chain's CDR3 is CASSPTVINTEAFF. DNA for the CDR3: TGTGCCAGCTCACCAACAGTAATAAACACTGAAGCTTTCTTT.

V gene TRBV12-3 or TRBV12-4 combines with J gene TRBJ1-2; D call uncertain. The CDR3 consists of 13 residues. V was clipped by 0 bases and J by 4 bases, with 6 bases between them. The CDR3 DNA reads as TGTGCCAGCAGTTTAGCACGGAGCTATGGCTACACCTTC. Its protein is CASSLARSYGYTF.

The V call is TRBV18, the J call TRBJ2-1; a possible D gene is TRBD1 (5 bases). The CDR3 totals 14 residues. Deletions cut 1 base from V and 6 bases from J, with 10 bases between. Germline V gene lookup returns CDR1 KGHSH and CDR2 LQKENI. CDR3 in amino acids: CASSPLTRANEQFF. The CDR3 DNA is TGTGCCAGCTCACCACTGACCAGGGCCAATGAGCAGTTCTTC.

The chain is built from TRBV5-1 and TRBJ2-7; 9 bases fit TRBD1. Germline trimming cut 5 bases from V and 2 bases from J; bases unmatched to any gene: 5. CDR1 and CDR2 from the germline V gene are SGHRS and YFSETQ. The CDR3 has 14 amino acids. CDR3 sequence: CASSLQGAAYEQYF. The CDR3 DNA reads as TGCGCCAGCAGTCTACAGGGGGCGGCCTACGAGCAGTACTTC.